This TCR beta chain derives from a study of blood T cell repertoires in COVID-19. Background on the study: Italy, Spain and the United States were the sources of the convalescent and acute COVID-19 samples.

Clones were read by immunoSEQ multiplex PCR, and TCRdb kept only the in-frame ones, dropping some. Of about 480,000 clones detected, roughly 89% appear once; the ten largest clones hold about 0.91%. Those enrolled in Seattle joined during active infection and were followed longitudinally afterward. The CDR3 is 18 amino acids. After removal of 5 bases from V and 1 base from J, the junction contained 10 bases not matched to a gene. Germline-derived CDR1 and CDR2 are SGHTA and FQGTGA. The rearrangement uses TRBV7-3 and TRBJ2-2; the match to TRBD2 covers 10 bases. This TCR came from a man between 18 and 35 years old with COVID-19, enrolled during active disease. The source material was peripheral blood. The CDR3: CASSLPGRTSGNTGELFF. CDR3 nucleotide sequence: TGTGCCAGCAGCCTTCCGGGAAGGACTAGCGGGAACACCGGGGAGCTGTTTTTT.